This TCR beta chain derives from a study of CD8 T cells in ankylosing spondylitis. Overall study findings and caveats: Among TCR beta sequences, a motif of roughly 8 highly homologous variants appeared characteristic of ankylosing spondylitis blood. Disease-linked clones reportedly concentrated significantly in matched ankylosing spondylitis synovial fluid.

CDR1 is LNHDA and CDR2 is SQIVND in the germline V gene (reference sequence). Deletions cut 10 bases from V and 0 bases from J, with 13 bases between. This CDR3 spans 14 amino acids. TCRdb reprocessed the 5' RACE reads with MiXCR, giving one entry per CDR3 protein. The sample has 670,000 or so distinct CDR3 sequences, roughly 20% seen once. For this clonotype: Its target is not known.

This rearrangement joins TRBV19 to TRBJ1-5; a possible D gene is TRBD1 (6 bases). What was sequenced was blood, either unsorted or a sorted T cell fraction (not recorded which). The sequence was collected from a male donor with ankylosing spondylitis. The CDR3 region has the DNA TGTGCCATTGGGACACCTTATAGCAATCAGCCCCAGCATTTT. Translation gives CAIGTPYSNQPQHF.